The source of this T cell receptor beta chain is a study of control samples from healthy donors and cancer patients. Here immunoSEQ multiplex PCR was the method, and the copy in TCRdb shows in-frame clones only, minus some. The sample lists around 48,000 clones, over 85% occurring once. V gave up 3 bases and J gave up 7 bases, with 13 bases separating them. In germline, CDR1 is WNHNN, CDR2 SYGVQD (reference sequence). The CDR3 has 13 residues. This receptor was identified in a woman aged 50 to 60 with head and neck cancer. The V call is TRBV10-1, the J call TRBJ2-7; tentatively, D is TRBD2 (6 bases). The specimen was PBMCs. The chain's CDR3 is CASSDGSAGEQYF. CDR3 nucleotides: TGCGCCAGCAGTGATGGGTCGGCGGGAGAGCAGTACTTC.